This TCR beta chain comes out of a study of shared T cell receptors in the human thymus. The repertoire was sequenced with immunoSEQ multiplex PCR; TCRdb's copy has only in-frame clones and lacks some. This table has hundreds of thousands of clones, 80% to 90% appearing once. From germline, CDR1 is ENHRY and CDR2 SYGVKD. V lost 5 bases, J lost 0 bases, and 11 bases lay in between. The CDR3 length is 16 residues. This sample was also put to use in a study of human thymus T cells. From that report: Corrective heart surgery yielded the resections from which the thymus tissue came. Thymic and blood repertoires appeared to carry a bias in their V and J gene usage.

Material: thymocytes. The rearrangement joins TRBV10-3 to TRBJ1-6; D possibly corresponds to TRBD1 (5 bases). The receptor was isolated from a boy less than two years old with a congenital heart defect. The CDR3 sequence: CAISSRGSSYNSPLHF. The CDR3 DNA follows: TGTGCCATCAGTAGTAGGGGAAGCTCCTATAATTCACCCCTCCACTTT.